These 24 T cell receptor beta chains originate from one sample sequenced in a study of tumor-infiltrating lymphocytes in primary liver carcinoma. Starting from 500 ng of total RNA, TCR beta cDNA was produced with a primer in the constant region. The TCR beta library was amplified through three nested multiplex PCR rounds in a modified ARM-PCR procedure. TRBV1-TRBV30 forward and Cbeta reverse primers drove the first two roughly 10-cycle rounds. TCRdb re-derived calls from the multiplex PCR reads in MiXCR, one entry per CDR3 protein. Among around 170,000 distinct CDR3 sequences listed, 60% were seen once. The study extracted blood RNA from unsorted whole blood and also extracted germline DNA. Source material: peripheral blood. The source is a man aged 40-55 years with primary liver carcinoma and hepatitis B virus infection.

This clonotype occurred a few times. V usage is TRBV6-6 and J usage is TRBJ2-4; D may be TRBD1 (5 bases). Deletions cut 7 bases from V and 0 bases from J, with 16 bases between. Germline lookup yields CDR1 MNHNY and CDR2 SVGAGI (reference sequence). The CDR3 has 16 residues. CDR3 amino acids: CASNPTEGLAKNIQYF. CDR3 in DNA: TGTGCCAGCAACCCGACAGAAGGTTTAGCCAAAAACATTCAGTACTTC.

This rearrangement joins TRBV30 to TRBJ2-2; a possible D gene is TRBD2 (6 bases). V gave up 2 bases and J gave up 7 bases, with 17 bases separating them. Germline loops: CDR1 GTSNPN, CDR2 SVGIG (reference sequence). The CDR3 extends over 15 amino acids. The CDR3: CAWSLWGRTVGELFF. The DNA for the CDR3 is TGTGCCTGGAGTCTCTGGGGGAGGACGGTCGGGGAGCTGTTTTTT.

V is TRBV4-1 and J is TRBJ2-7; 7 bases are a match to TRBD1. The ends lost 4 bases at V and 5 bases at J; junction bases unmatched: 8. The CDR3 is 14 amino acids. The germline V gene has CDR1 MGHRA and CDR2 YSYEKL. CDR3 loop: CASSPYQGVDEQYF. The CDR3 nucleotides read TGCGCCAGCAGCCCCTACCAGGGGGTGGACGAGCAGTACTTC.

This clonotype is classed as medium-sized. V is TRBV29-1 and J is TRBJ1-1; 7 bases agree with TRBD1. J gave up 8 bases and V 5 bases, and 2 bases lay outside the gene matches. CDR1 is SQVTM and CDR2 is ANQGSEA in the germline V gene. The CDR3 length is 10 residues. The CDR3 here is CSVTTGEAFF. The CDR3 DNA sequence: TGCAGCGTTACGACAGGGGAAGCTTTCTTT.

There are a few counts of this clonotype. The rearrangement links TRBV10-3 to TRBJ2-3; 8 nucleotides align to TRBD1. Germline V gene lookup returns CDR1 ENHRY and CDR2 SYGVKD. V lost 2 bases and J lost 7; bases outside the gene matches: 8. The CDR3 is made up of 15 amino acids. CDR3 sequence: CAISEPTGVANTQYF. The CDR3 nucleotides are TGTGCCATCAGTGAGCCGACAGGGGTAGCAAATACGCAGTATTTT.

The chain uses TRBV6-6 and TRBJ2-5, with unresolved D. CDR3 size: 11 residues. In germline, CDR1 is MNHNY, CDR2 SVGAGI (reference sequence). Trimming left V 7 bases short and J 1 base short, with 4 bases between. The CDR3 bases are TGTGCCAGCATGATCCAAGAGACCCAGTACTTC. Protein sequence: CASMIQETQYF.

Regarding this clonotype: The conserved final phenylalanine or tryptophan is absent from the CDR3, which likely points to a read error. The limits of the CDR3 on the DNA are not certain, so only TCRdb's listed CDR3 is given. The V and J genes are TRBV12-3 or TRBV12-4 and TRBJ2-1; the DNA was not compared with TRBD2, the D call given in the table. Including both end residues, the CDR3 is 14 amino acids long. This chain's CDR3 is CASRGLTGPNEQLL.

Turning to this clonotype: A much larger clone differs from this one at a single base, so this may be a read error. The chain carries TRBV29-1 and TRBJ2-3, with D possibly being TRBD2 (6 bases). CDR1 is SQVTM and CDR2 is ANQGSEA in the germline V gene. The CDR3 is made up of 14 amino acids. The ends were cut back, 5 bases at V and 1 base at J, with 13 bases in the middle. CDR3 DNA: TGCAGCGTTTACAAGGCTAGCGGCACAGATACGCAGTATTTT. It yields the protein CSVYKASGTDTQYF.

Here the CDR3 DNA reads TGTGCCGGTAGTTTAGTTCTCGGCGAGCAGTACTTC. It encodes CAGSLVLGEQYF. The V and J genes are TRBV12-3 or TRBV12-4 and TRBJ2-7; D is ambiguous. Trimming cost V 11 bases and J 6 bases, with 17 bases left between them. The CDR3 spans 12 residues.

The V call is TRBV25-1, the J call TRBJ2-7; 7 nucleotides line up with TRBD2. V was pared by 8 bases and J by 7 bases, with 17 bases of the junction left unmatched. CDR1 MGHDK and CDR2 SYGVNS come from the germline V gene. The CDR3 runs 15 residues. CDR3 protein: CASDETGLPLCEQYF. CDR3 nucleotide sequence: TGTGCCAGCGACGAGACGGGACTACCCCTTTGTGAGCAGTACTTC.

CDR3 in amino acids: CSVASGQGFYEQYF. CDR3 sequence (DNA): TGCAGCGTCGCCTCGGGACAGGGGTTCTACGAGCAGTACTTC. The chain recombines TRBV29-1 with TRBJ2-7, with 10 bases lining up with TRBD1. This CDR3 comprises 14 residues. Germline CDR1 reads SQVTM; CDR2 reads ANQGSEA. The J segment lost 3 bases and the V segment lost 6 bases, leaving 8 bases of the junction unmatched.

Concerning this clonotype: Its ends do not fully match the called genes, so a read error is possible. The rearrangement joins TRBV4-1 to TRBJ2-1, with 11 bases identical to TRBD2. CDR1 and CDR2 from the germline V gene are MGHRA and YSYEKL. The CDR3 consists of 16 residues. In nucleotides, the CDR3 is TGCGCCAGCAGCCAGTTACTAGCGGGAGAAAACAATGGGCAGTTCTTC. Its translation: CASSQLLAGENNGQFF.

CDR3 sequence: CSVEAPSGGIVEQFF. As DNA, the CDR3 is TGCAGCGTTGAAGCTCCTAGCGGGGGGATCGTTGAGCAGTTCTTC. This chain links TRBV29-1 with TRBJ2-1; 11 bases map to TRBD2. This CDR3 comprises 15 residues. CDR1 is SQVTM, CDR2 ANQGSEA, per germline. J was trimmed by 9 bases and V by 1 base; bases with no gene match: 8.

Concerning this clonotype: A read error may be the cause here, since a much bigger clone is one base away. The V call is TRBV29-1, the J call TRBJ1-1; no clear D. Germline CDR1 SQVTM, CDR2 ANQGSEA. This CDR3 has 12 amino acids. The CDR3 is CSVDPANTKAFF. CDR3 bases: TGCAGCGTGGACCCCGCGAACACTAAAGCTTTCTTT.

Concerning this clonotype: An end of the junction differs from the germline gene, which may be a read error. The V gene is TRBV6-5, the J gene TRBJ2-1; D may be TRBD1 or TRBD2 (5 bases each). This CDR3 spans 15 amino acids. CDR1 is MNHEY and CDR2 is SVGAGI in the germline V gene. The CDR3 DNA is TGTGCCAGCAGCCCGGGGCCTAGCCTGTCCAATGATCAGTTCTTC. Protein product: CASSPGPSLSNDQFF.

This clonotype was counted a few times. The rearrangement joins TRBV12-3 or TRBV12-4 to TRBJ1-6; a weak D match, TRBD1 (6 bases). This CDR3 region has 14 residues. V was pared by 6 bases and J by 6 bases, with 12 bases between. As DNA, the CDR3 is TGTGCCAGCAGACAGGGCTCCAGTAATTCACCCCTCCACTTT. Protein: CASRQGSSNSPLHF.

The chain combines TRBV6-5 with TRBJ1-4, with unresolved D. Germline V gene data show CDR1 as MNHEY and CDR2 as SVGAGI. This CDR3 has 13 amino acids. V lost 6 bases to trimming and J lost 5 bases, with 10 bases between them. The CDR3 loop is CASSLHTNEKLFF. Written as DNA, the CDR3 is TGTGCCAGCAGCCTTCATACCAATGAAAAACTGTTTTTT.

Turning to this clonotype: Given the absence of the conserved phenylalanine or tryptophan at the CDR3 end, a read error is likely. The chain employs TRBV29-1 and TRBJ2-7, with 12 bases that match TRBD2. V was pared by 6 bases and J by 3 bases, with 6 bases of the junction left unmatched. The CDR3 is 14 amino acids. Germline CDR1 SQVTM, CDR2 ANQGSEA. The CDR3 DNA reads TGCAGCGTCACGACTAGCGGGAGTGTCTACGAGCAGTACTTA. Translated, it gives CSVTTSGSVYEQYL.

V gene TRBV11-2 combines with J gene TRBJ2-7; no definite D call. Germline loops: CDR1 SGHAT, CDR2 FQNNGV. The V and J ends lost 2 bases and 0 bases respectively, with 14 bases between them. The CDR3 is made up of 16 amino acids. The CDR3 loop reads CASSLMGNLSSYEQYF. CDR3 bases: TGTGCCAGCAGCTTAATGGGCAACCTAAGCTCCTACGAGCAGTACTTC.

The chain employs TRBV12-3 or TRBV12-4 and TRBJ2-1; D unresolved. This CDR3 comprises 14 residues. Trimming left V 4 bases short and J 8 bases short, with 15 bases between. CDR3 amino acids: CASSSSSVAHEQFF. CDR3 DNA sequence: TGTGCCAGCAGTTCATCTAGTGTCGCTCATGAGCAGTTCTTC.

Points on this clonotype: Just one base apart from a much larger clone, this may be a read error. CDR3 sequence: CSFFQVGTEAFF. CDR3 DNA sequence: TGCAGCTTTTTCCAGGTTGGCACTGAAGCTTTCTTT. The rearrangement links TRBV29-1 to TRBJ1-1, with D unclear. CDR3 size: 12 residues. The germline V gene has CDR1 SQVTM and CDR2 ANQGSEA. V was cut by 8 bases and J by 4 bases, with 14 bases left in between.

The rearrangement links TRBV2 to TRBJ2-7; D is unclear. This CDR3 spans 11 amino acids. Per the germline V gene, CDR1 is SNHLY and CDR2 is FYNNEI. V was pared by 6 bases and J by 0 bases, with 3 bases between. The CDR3 sequence: CASRYSYEQYF. DNA for the CDR3: TGTGCCAGCAGGTACTCCTACGAGCAGTACTTC.

This chain links TRBV6-5 with TRBJ1-4, with D possibly matching TRBD1 (5 bases). This CDR3 contains 17 residues. V was shortened by 6 bases and J by 0 bases, with 17 bases between the two germline ends. Germline lookup yields CDR1 MNHEY and CDR2 SVGAGI. The chain's CDR3 is CASRETSTGATNEKLFF. The CDR3 DNA is TGTGCCAGCAGGGAGACTTCAACAGGCGCAACTAATGAAAAACTGTTTTTT.

This clonotype was counted once. A much more abundant neighbour one base away suggests this may be a read error. Here the CDR3 DNA reads TGTGCCAGCAGCCCCGAGGGGACCTACGAGCAGTACTTC. It is translated as CASSPEGTYEQYF. The chain combines TRBV11-2 with TRBJ2-7; D may match TRBD1 or TRBD2 (5 bases each). The CDR3 sequence is 13 residues long. Germline CDR1 SGHAT, CDR2 FQNNGV. The V end was cut by 5 bases, the J end by 2 bases, with 10 bases between.